The TCR beta chain described here comes from a study of persistence of HIV-infected CD4 T cells. On the study more broadly: Suppressive ART had lasted a median of roughly eight years.

General study results and limits: Degenerate expanded CDR3beta sequences were enriched among CMV- and Gag-responding cells.

This was the immunoSEQ version 4 assay in survey mode. The data were produced by immunoSEQ multiplex PCR, yet TCRdb's version contains in-frame clones alone and is incomplete. The sample includes roughly 48,000 clones, about 88% of them seen just once. Concerning this clone itself: Its target is not known.

Cells were stimulated nonspecifically with anti-CD3/anti-CD28 magnetic beads. Sorting of responding CD4+ T cells relied on upregulated CD40 ligand together with CD69. This CDR3 is 13 amino acids long. Germline V gene data show CDR1 as WNHNN and CDR2 as SYGVQD (reference sequence). V was shortened by 4 bases and J by 4 bases, with 10 bases between the two germline ends. The gene calls are TRBV10-1 and TRBJ1-2; the D gene is possibly TRBD1 (5 bases). The clonotype originates from an adult woman with HIV who was CMV-seropositive. Sequenced here: CD4+ T cells sorted from PBMCs after 18-hour stimulation, sampled from a patient who received antiretroviral therapy. The CDR3 nucleotides are TGCGCCAGCAGTGCGGGACTGAGCTATGGCTACACCTTC. Its protein product is CASSAGLSYGYTF.